Below, one T cell receptor beta chain is given with its context. What antigen it recognizes has not been identified. Base qualities were left out, and no much larger clone turns up one base away. At diagnosis, tumor, uninvolved tumor-adjacent lung and peripheral blood were collected and then preserved as a mix of FFPE and fresh-frozen material. For TCR repertoire profiling, blood samples were analyzed in the form of peripheral blood mononuclear cells. These data originate in a study of T cells in localized non-small cell lung cancer (dated by TCRdb to 2018 to 2020). In the study overall: The study analyzed T cell repertoires of around 250 early-stage NSCLC patients, comparing tumors and uninvolved tumor-adjacent lungs. The cohort consisted of around 250 treatment-naive NSCLC patients whose localized lung tumors had been resected. The mean age of the NSCLC patients was 50 to 85 years, with roughly 120 men and 95 to 110 women.

What the work shows at the level of the full study, not this receptor alone: Uninvolved tumor-adjacent lung showed the highest T cell clonality, higher than tumor, which suggests more focused antigenic responses in the adjacent lung. Higher T cell density in blood was associated with longer overall survival, whereas higher clonality in adjacent lung was associated with shorter survival. Of the top 100 tumor clones, a median of roughly 57 were detected in paired uninvolved adjacent lung; 28 were also among that lung's top 100. Because multi-region tumor sequencing was not done, intratumor heterogeneity could not be ruled out. Because the study design was exploratory, TCR variables were selected using unadjusted p-values without false-discovery rate correction.

TCR beta CDR3 regions were sequenced from DNA using the immunoSEQ Assay. In the original analysis: To compute T cell density, TCR beta template counts were normalized to usable DNA, which was estimated by amplifying housekeeping genes. Using the preseqR package, richness was estimated by extrapolating to 120,000 templates for tissue samples and 400,000 templates for PBMC samples. Clonality was defined by subtracting Pielou's evenness from one. Differential abundance testing on productive amino-acid clonotypes, with a minimum total count of 5 and an alpha of 0.1, was used to identify tissue-enriched TCRs. The Jaccard Index and the Morisita Overlap Index were used to measure repertoire overlap between compartments. GLIPH grouped TCR beta CDR3s together with public tetramer-defined viral CDR3s, and a viral motif had to include at least three viral sequences and show V-gene enrichment. TCRdb mirrors the immuneACCESS table, restricted to in-frame sequences. Some clones are absent from its copies; in checked studies, under half trace to an unresolved V gene, and the reason for the others is unknown. That table is the source of V, J and clone size, and D and trimming were worked out from the DNA. This sample holds approximately 70,000 clones; roughly 81% were observed only once. Roughly 4.5% of the sample rests with the top ten.

This sample comprised PBMCs, obtained before any cancer treatment. The origin of this receptor is a man aged 35 to 69 with stage II lung adenocarcinoma.

CDR3 protein: CASTARGGNQPQHF. In nucleotide form, the sequence is TGTGCCAGTACCGCACGCGGGGGAAATCAGCCCCAGCATTTT. The chain employs TRBV19 and TRBJ1-5; D gene: possibly TRBD1, on 5 matching bases. CDR3 length: 14 amino acids, cysteine to phenylalanine. Of all the DNA, just the CDR3 is kept, 42 bases in frame from base 1. V was cut back by 7 bases and J by 4 bases, leaving a gap of 14 bases between them. From the germline V gene (reference sequence), CDR1 is LNHDA and CDR2 is SQIVND.